This T cell receptor (beta chain) was captured in a study of regulatory T cells in long-lasting Graves disease. The time point here: newly diagnosed GD, antithyroid drugs for less than 3 months. PBMCs were the source of the RNA used for TCR sequencing. Sequencing libraries for TCR beta were prepared with iRepertoire HTBI primers and Arm-PCR of CDR3 regions. TCRdb passed the multiplex PCR reads through MiXCR, listing each CDR3 protein once. This table holds roughly 560,000 distinct CDR3 sequences, approximately 16% found once. The data also belong to a second study, concerning T cells in Graves' hyperthyroidism and ophthalmopathy.

This TCR derives from a woman aged 35-65 years with Graves disease. The material was peripheral blood mononuclear cells (PBMCs), obtained at new diagnosis, from a patient treated with antithyroid drugs.

The CDR3 here is CATRAGVTTNTGELFF. The CDR3 bases are TGTGCCACCCGGGCAGGGGTTACAACGAACACCGGGGAGCTGTTTTTT. This chain links TRBV10-3 with TRBJ2-2, with a possible D match to TRBD1 (6 bases). Germline values: CDR1 ENHRY, CDR2 SYGVKD. The CDR3 sequence is 16 residues long. The ends were cut back, 10 bases at V and 0 bases at J, with 18 bases in the middle.